A selection of T cell receptor beta chains follows, all from one sample in a study of shared clonotypes between healthy human individuals. The method was immunoSEQ multiplex PCR; TCRdb's version includes in-frame clones alone and lacks a portion of them. The sample yields roughly 650,000 clones, about 96% seen once. Sequences were obtained from naive CD8+ T cells sorted from blood. All receptors derive from a woman younger than 45 in good health. CDR3s include the opening cysteine and the closing phenylalanine or tryptophan. D genes are given only for firm matches. A row's size may be missing; if present it is once, few, many or a size class.

V: TRBV27
D: TRBD2
size: .
J: TRBJ2-7
DNA: TGTGCCAGCAGTCTTAGCGGGAGGGCCCCCGAGCAGTACTTC
CDR3: CASSLSGRAPEQYF

V: TRBV28
D: .
size: .
J: TRBJ1-1
DNA: TGTGCCAGCAGCTGGGACTTAATGAACACTGAAGCTTTCTTT
CDR3: CASSWDLMNTEAFF

V: TRBV9
D: .
size: .
J: TRBJ2-7
DNA: TGTGCCAGCAGCGACGGGAGGGGGCTTAGCGAGCAGTACTTC
CDR3: CASSDGRGLSEQYF

V: TRBV2
D: .
size: .
J: TRBJ2-5
DNA: TGTGCCAGCCAAGGGTTCGAGACCCAGTACTTC
CDR3: CASQGFETQYF

V: TRBV9
D: TRBD2
size: .
J: TRBJ2-5
DNA: TGTGCCAGCAGCGTAGGAGGCGGGAGCGGAGAGACCCAGTACTTC
CDR3: CASSVGGGSGETQYF

V: TRBV28
D: .
size: .
J: TRBJ1-2
DNA: TGTGCCAGCATAAAGGGCTATGGCTACACCTTC
CDR3: CASIKGYGYTF

V: TRBV28
D: .
size: .
J: TRBJ2-3
DNA: TGTGCCAGCAGTTTACCCGGGGCGACAGATACGCAGTATTTT
CDR3: CASSLPGATDTQYF

V: TRBV7-9
D: .
size: .
J: TRBJ2-1
DNA: TGTGCCAGCAGCTTAGACGGGGCGGGGACCCACAATGAGCAGTTCTTC
CDR3: CASSLDGAGTHNEQFF

V: TRBV6-5
D: .
size: once
J: TRBJ2-3
DNA: TGTGCCAGCATCCCCGCAGCGGGCACAGATACGCAGTATTTT
CDR3: CASIPAAGTDTQYF

V: TRBV6-6
D: TRBD1
size: .
J: TRBJ1-4
DNA: TGTGCCAGCAGAGAGTTTGGCTCGACAGGGGAAAAACTGTTTTTT
CDR3: CASREFGSTGEKLFF

V: TRBV10-3
D: TRBD1
size: .
J: TRBJ2-7
DNA: TGTGCCATCGACCACACGGACAGGCAGTCCTACGAGCAGTACTTC
CDR3: CAIDHTDRQSYEQYF

V: TRBV5-5
D: .
size: .
J: TRBJ1-4
DNA: TGTGCCAGCAGCCGGACAGACGAAAGGACTAATGAAAAACTGTTTTTT
CDR3: CASSRTDERTNEKLFF

V: TRBV10-2
D: .
size: .
J: TRBJ2-7
DNA: TGCGCCAGCACCCAGGACGGATACGAGCAGTACTTC
CDR3: CASTQDGYEQYF

V: TRBV13
D: .
size: .
J: TRBJ1-4
DNA: TGTGCCAGCAGCTTAGCTGAGGGGGAACGTGAAAAACTGTTTTTT
CDR3: CASSLAEGEREKLFF

V: TRBV2
D: .
size: .
J: TRBJ2-2
DNA: TGTGCCAGCAGTGACGGGAGTCCGAACACCGGGGAGCTGTTTTTT
CDR3: CASSDGSPNTGELFF

V: TRBV6-5
D: .
size: .
J: TRBJ2-1
DNA: TGTGCCAGCACCGCCGACAGACACAATGAGCAGTTCTTC
CDR3: CASTADRHNEQFF

V: TRBV9
D: TRBD1
size: .
J: TRBJ2-7
DNA: TGTGCCAGCAGCCCCCCCAGACAGGGGTACGAGCAGTACTTC
CDR3: CASSPPRQGYEQYF

V: TRBV5-1
D: .
size: .
J: TRBJ2-7
DNA: TGCGCCAGCAGCGGAGAGGACGGATCGTCCTACGAGCAGTACTTC
CDR3: CASSGEDGSSYEQYF

V: TRBV7-9
D: .
size: .
J: TRBJ2-5
DNA: TGTGCCAGCAGCTTTGGGTCTCTTCGGTTATTCGACCAAGAGACCCAGTACTTC
CDR3: CASSFGSLRLFDQETQYF

V: TRBV29-1
D: .
size: .
J: TRBJ1-1
DNA: TGCAGCGCACGGACGGTCTACACTGAAGCTTTCTTT
CDR3: CSARTVYTEAFF

V: TRBV13
D: .
size: .
J: TRBJ1-4
DNA: TGTGCCAGCAGCCATACAGGGATTGAAAAACTGTTTTTT
CDR3: CASSHTGIEKLFF

V: TRBV19
D: TRBD2
size: once
J: TRBJ2-1
DNA: TGTGCCAGTAGTGAGGGACTAGCGGGAGGTTTTGGGTACAATGAGCAGTTCTTC
CDR3: CASSEGLAGGFGYNEQFF

V: TRBV19
D: TRBD1
size: .
J: TRBJ1-5
DNA: TGTGCCAGTATGGCGGGACAGGGGTTAAGTCAGCCCCAGCATTTT
CDR3: CASMAGQGLSQPQHF

V: TRBV6-5
D: .
size: once
J: TRBJ1-6
DNA: TGTGCCAGCAGTACCGGGACCCCTAATTCACCCCTCCACTTT
CDR3: CASSTGTPNSPLHF

V: TRBV27
D: TRBD2
size: .
J: TRBJ2-7
DNA: TGTGCCAGCAGTTTGGTACTAGCGGGAGGGCCGGGAGAGCAGTACTTC
CDR3: CASSLVLAGGPGEQYF

V: TRBV6-5
D: .
size: .
J: TRBJ2-5
DNA: TGTGCCAGCAGTTCAAGCAGGGGAGAGACCCAGTACTTC
CDR3: CASSSSRGETQYF

V: TRBV27
D: TRBD2
size: .
J: TRBJ2-1
DNA: TGTGCCAGCAGCTCGCTAGCGGGAGCGATCAATGAGCAGTTCTTC
CDR3: CASSSLAGAINEQFF

V: TRBV27
D: TRBD2
size: .
J: TRBJ2-1
DNA: TGTGCCAGCAGTTTAGAGGCTAGCGGGGTAAATGAGCAGTTCTTC
CDR3: CASSLEASGVNEQFF

V: TRBV30
D: .
size: .
J: TRBJ2-7
DNA: TGTGCCTGGAGTTCTTACAGGGTCTACGAGCAGTACTTC
CDR3: CAWSSYRVYEQYF

V: TRBV5-1
D: .
size: once
J: TRBJ2-1
DNA: TGCGCCAGCAGCTTAGACATTTACGGGCCCTACAATGAGCAGTTCTTC
CDR3: CASSLDIYGPYNEQFF

V: TRBV7-2
D: .
size: .
J: TRBJ1-5
DNA: TGTGCCAGCAGATCGGAGGGGGGGGCTCAGCCCCAGCATTTT
CDR3: CASRSEGGAQPQHF

V: TRBV28
D: .
size: .
J: TRBJ2-7
DNA: TGTGCCAGCTGCGCTTTAGGAGGTCGCGAATACGAGCAGTACTTC
CDR3: CASCALGGREYEQYF

V: TRBV27
D: .
size: .
J: TRBJ2-3
DNA: TGTGCCAGCAGTCCGATTAGCACAGATACGCAGTATTTT
CDR3: CASSPISTDTQYF

V: TRBV19
D: TRBD1
size: .
J: TRBJ2-4
DNA: TGTGCCAGTAGTATAGATGGGGACAGGGGAGCCAAAAACATTCAGTACTTC
CDR3: CASSIDGDRGAKNIQYF

V: TRBV6-5
D: .
size: .
J: TRBJ2-3
DNA: TGTGCCAGCAGTTACTCAGACGGCTACACAGATACGCAGTATTTT
CDR3: CASSYSDGYTDTQYF

V: TRBV4-1
D: .
size: .
J: TRBJ2-7
DNA: TGCGCCAGCAGCCGTGGGCCCGGGTACGAGCAGTACTTC
CDR3: CASSRGPGYEQYF

V: TRBV30
D: TRBD1
size: once
J: TRBJ2-7
DNA: TGTGCCTCTAAAAAGGGACAGGGTATAGGGGAGCAGTACTTC
CDR3: CASKKGQGIGEQYF

V: TRBV28
D: .
size: .
J: TRBJ1-5
DNA: TGTGCCAGCAGTTTATCACCCTATAGCAATCAGCCCCAGCATTTT
CDR3: CASSLSPYSNQPQHF

V: TRBV28
D: .
size: .
J: TRBJ2-7
DNA: TGTGCCAGCAGCCCTCTGGGCGACGAGCAGTACTTC
CDR3: CASSPLGDEQYF

V: TRBV5-4
D: TRBD1
size: .
J: TRBJ2-3
DNA: TGTGCCAGCAGATACAGGGGGAGCACAGATACGCAGTATTTT
CDR3: CASRYRGSTDTQYF

V: TRBV7-9
D: .
size: .
J: TRBJ2-2
DNA: TGTGCCAGCAGCGACCGGGACAAGAACACCGGGGAGCTGTTTTTT
CDR3: CASSDRDKNTGELFF

V: TRBV5-6
D: .
size: .
J: TRBJ2-2
DNA: TGTGCCAGCAGCTTGGCCGGCGGGACCGGGGAGCTGTTTTTT
CDR3: CASSLAGGTGELFF

V: TRBV9
D: .
size: .
J: TRBJ1-1
DNA: TGTGCCAGCAGCGTAGCTGGTTTCAACACTGAAGCTTTCTTT
CDR3: CASSVAGFNTEAFF

V: TRBV28
D: .
size: .
J: TRBJ2-1
DNA: TGTGCCAGCAGTTTACTGGGGTGGTATGAGCAGTTCTTC
CDR3: CASSLLGWYEQFF

V: TRBV9
D: .
size: .
J: TRBJ2-2
DNA: TGTGCCAGCAGCGTAGTAAGCGTCGGGGAGCTGTTTTTT
CDR3: CASSVVSVGELFF

V: TRBV5-6
D: .
size: .
J: TRBJ2-1
DNA: TGTGCCAGCGGGGTCTTAGACAATGAGCAGTTCTTC
CDR3: CASGVLDNEQFF

V: TRBV11-2
D: .
size: .
J: TRBJ2-7
DNA: TGTGCCAGCAGCTTAGGGAGCGGAGGCCCCTACGAGCAGTACTTC
CDR3: CASSLGSGGPYEQYF

V: TRBV7-9
D: .
size: .
J: TRBJ2-1
DNA: TGTGCCAGCAGCCGGTACCACAATGAGCAGTTCTTC
CDR3: CASSRYHNEQFF

V: TRBV28
D: .
size: once
J: TRBJ1-2
DNA: TGTGCCAGCAGTCACTTCCCCGCCTCCGTTAGCTATGGCTACACCTTC
CDR3: CASSHFPASVSYGYTF

V: TRBV14
D: TRBD1
size: .
J: TRBJ2-7
DNA: TGTGCCAGCAGCCAAGGGACAGGGCCCTACGAGCAGTACTTC
CDR3: CASSQGTGPYEQYF

V: TRBV11-2
D: .
size: .
J: TRBJ2-7
DNA: TGTGCCAGCAGCCTAACGTGGGGAACGAGCTACGAGCAGTACTTC
CDR3: CASSLTWGTSYEQYF

V: TRBV5-5
D: .
size: once
J: TRBJ2-7
DNA: TGTGCCAGCAGCTTGGCCCTCCTGCAATACTACGAGCAGTACTTC
CDR3: CASSLALLQYYEQYF

V: TRBV19
D: .
size: .
J: TRBJ1-1
DNA: TGTGCCAGTAGTCTCGACGGCTCATTAAACACTGAAGCTTTCTTT
CDR3: CASSLDGSLNTEAFF